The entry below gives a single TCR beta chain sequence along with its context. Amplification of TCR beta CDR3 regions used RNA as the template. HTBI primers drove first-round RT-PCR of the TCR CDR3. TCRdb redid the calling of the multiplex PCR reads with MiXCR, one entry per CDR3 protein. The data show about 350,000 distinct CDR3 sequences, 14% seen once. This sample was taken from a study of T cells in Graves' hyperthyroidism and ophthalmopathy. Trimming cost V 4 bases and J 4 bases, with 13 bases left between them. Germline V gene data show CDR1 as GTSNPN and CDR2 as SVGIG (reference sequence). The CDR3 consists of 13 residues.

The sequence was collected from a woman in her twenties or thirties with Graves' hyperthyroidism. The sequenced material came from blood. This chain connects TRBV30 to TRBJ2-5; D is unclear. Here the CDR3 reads CAWISNFGETQYF. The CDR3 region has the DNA TGTGCCTGGATTTCGAACTTCGGAGAGACCCAGTACTTC.